Shown below are 9 T cell receptor beta chains from a single sample sequenced in a study of human T cells and chemical hapten exposure. Time point in this sample: patch test 2, 6 weeks after DPC sensitization. Treatment specified: therapeutic diphenylcyclopropenone sensitization with weekly scalp DPC. TCRdb processed the RACE reads anew with MiXCR; each CDR3 protein has one entry. The sample carries tens of thousands of distinct CDR3 sequences, 8% to 9% recorded once. The specimen comprised whole blood, sampled in connection with sensitization to the hapten diphenylcyclopropenone (DPC). These receptor sequences come from a woman between 40 and 50 years old with alopecia areata. Some clones in this sample may be carry-over from other donors' samples.

This clonotype was recorded many times. This chain connects TRBV18 to TRBJ1-1; unclear D gene. V gave up 2 bases and J gave up 5 bases, with 12 bases separating them. Per the germline V gene, CDR1 is KGHSH and CDR2 is LQKENI. The CDR3 has 14 amino acids. The CDR3 reads CASSPLELGTEAFF. The CDR3 DNA follows: TGTGCCAGCTCACCATTAGAGCTGGGGACTGAAGCTTTCTTT.

This clonotype was observed many times. This rearrangement joins TRBV12-3 or TRBV12-4 to TRBJ1-2; no clear D. The germline V and J ends were trimmed by 3 bases and 0 bases, with 5 bases remaining between them. The CDR3 is made up of 13 amino acids. The CDR3 DNA follows: TGTGCCAGCAGTTTGGCATCTAACTATGGCTACACCTTC. The encoded protein is CASSLASNYGYTF.

There are many counts of this clonotype. The V call is TRBV6-1, the J call TRBJ1-5, with a tentative D call TRBD1 (5 bases). CDR1 and CDR2 (germline): MNHNS, SASEGT. The V gene lost 2 bases and the J gene lost 7 bases, with 12 bases spanning the gap. This CDR3 is built from 14 residues. The CDR3 sequence: CASSEYQGGQPQHF. The CDR3 DNA reads as TGTGCCAGCAGTGAATATCAGGGTGGCCAGCCCCAGCATTTT.

The chain carries TRBV4-2 and TRBJ1-4, with D tentatively TRBD1 (5 bases). CDR1 and CDR2 from the germline V gene are LGHNA and YNFKEQ. V lost 0 bases to trimming and J lost 4 bases, with 12 bases between them. The CDR3 runs to 16 residues. For the CDR3, the DNA is TGTGCCAGCAGCCAAGAGCGAGGGGTGGGTAATGAAAAACTGTTTTTT. Translating it yields CASSQERGVGNEKLFF.

This clonotype was seen repeatedly, ten times or more. The chain combines TRBV29-1 with TRBJ2-5; 9 nucleotides agree with TRBD2. V shed 7 bases and J 3 bases; nucleotides not matched to a gene: 6. The germline CDR1 and CDR2 sequences are SQVTM and ANQGSEA. The CDR3 covers 13 residues. The CDR3 reads CSAPAGGKETQYF. The CDR3 nucleotides read TGCAGCGCCCCTGCGGGGGGGAAAGAGACCCAGTACTTC.

This clonotype was found many times. The genes are TRBV7-9 and TRBJ1-5, with D perhaps matching TRBD1 (5 bases). The germline V gene has CDR1 SEHNR and CDR2 FQNEAQ (reference sequence). CDR3 size: 14 residues. Trimming cost V 5 bases and J 4 bases, with 12 bases left between them. The DNA for the CDR3 is TGTGCCAGCAGCCGAGAGACAGAGAATCAGCCCCAGCATTTT. Its translation is CASSRETENQPQHF.

This clonotype was observed a few times. The rearrangement links TRBV4-1 to TRBJ1-3; D might be TRBD1 (5 bases). This CDR3 is built from 17 residues. Trimming took 0 bases from V and 4 from J, leaving 16 bases between them. Germline V lookup: CDR1 MGHRA, CDR2 YSYEKL. The CDR3 sequence: CASSQEAAGLGGNTIYF. The CDR3 bases are TGCGCCAGCAGCCAAGAGGCGGCAGGGTTGGGGGGAAACACCATATATTTT.

This clonotype was observed many times. J is TRBJ2-3 and V is TRBV7-2; 11 bases agree with TRBD2. The CDR3 runs 17 residues. CDR1 and CDR2 (germline): SGHTA, FQGNSA. V trimming: 1 base; J trimming: 2 bases; junction bases outside the gene matches: 5. The CDR3 sequence is CASSLVAGLADTDTQYF. The CDR3 DNA reads TGTGCCAGCAGCTTAGTGGCGGGACTAGCGGACACAGATACGCAGTATTTT.

With regard to this clonotype: A clone one base away is much larger, so this may be a read error. This chain connects TRBV5-1 to TRBJ1-1; 8 bases are shared with TRBD1. CDR1 and CDR2 from the germline V gene are SGHRS and YFSETQ. V dropped 0 bases and J dropped 3; count of bases not matched to a gene: 1. CDR3 length: 14 residues. The CDR3 DNA reads TGCGCCAGCAGCTTGGGACAGGGGCACACTGAAGCTTTCTTT. This codes for CASSLGQGHTEAFF.